These 21 T cell receptor beta chains were all obtained from the same sample, sequenced in a study of T cells after yellow fever vaccination. TCRdb passed the 5' RACE reads through MiXCR, listing each CDR3 protein once. The sample shows approximately 300,000 distinct CDR3 sequences, around 7% of them seen only once. This specimen was PBMCs, taken roughly seven weeks after the first yellow fever vaccination. The origin of the receptors is a man aged 18-30 years who received the YFV17D yellow fever vaccine.

J is TRBJ2-7 and V is TRBV9; D is possibly TRBD2 (6 bases). This CDR3 region has 15 residues. Per the germline V gene, CDR1 is SGDLS and CDR2 is YYNGEE. V lost 1 base and J 2 bases, leaving 13 bases between the germline ends. The CDR3 DNA is TGTGCCAGCAGCGTATTGGGTAGCGGACCCTACGAGCAGTACTTC. This sequence encodes CASSVLGSGPYEQYF.

This chain connects TRBV11-2 to TRBJ1-1, with no clear D. This CDR3 is built from 13 residues. Germline values: CDR1 SGHAT, CDR2 FQNNGV. V lost 5 bases to trimming and J lost 1 base, with 8 bases between them. The CDR3 region is CASSPLKNTEAFF. In DNA, the CDR3 is TGTGCCAGCAGCCCCCTAAAGAACACTGAAGCTTTCTTT.

This clonotype came up a few times. The rearrangement joins TRBV7-2 to TRBJ1-5; D is unclear. CDR3 length: 15 amino acids. V shed 5 bases and J shed 1 base, with 12 bases lying between them. The germline CDR1 and CDR2 sequences are SGHTA and FQGNSA. DNA of the CDR3: TGTGCCAGCAGCCTAGACTTTGGCAGCAATCAGCCCCAGCATTTT. This translates into CASSLDFGSNQPQHF. The variable domain in full, with the rest retrieved from reference TRBV7-2 and TRBJ1-5, is GAGVSQSPSNKVTEKGKDVELRCDPISGHTALYWYRQSLGQGLEFLIYFQGNSAPDKSGLPSDRFSAERTGGSVSTLTIQRTQQEDSAVYLCASSLDFGSNQPQHFGDGTRLSIL.

The gene calls are TRBV10-3 and TRBJ1-5; D unresolved. CDR1 and CDR2 (germline): ENHRY, SYGVKD. The CDR3 totals 12 residues. Trimming pared 0 bases from V and 6 bases from J, leaving 3 bases between. The CDR3 loop reads CAISESSQPQHF. The CDR3 DNA reads TGTGCCATCAGTGAGTCGAGTCAGCCCCAGCATTTT.

This sequence joins TRBV20-1 and TRBJ1-6; no firm D call. The V gene's germline CDR1 is DFQATT and CDR2 SNEGSKA (reference sequence). V lost 4 bases, J lost 4 bases, and 5 bases lay in between. There are 12 residues in the CDR3. The CDR3: CSATNYNSPLHF. The CDR3 bases are TGCAGTGCTACTAATTATAATTCACCCCTCCACTTT.

V gene TRBV5-5 combines with J gene TRBJ1-5, with D hard to call. The V gene's germline CDR1 is SGHKS and CDR2 YYEKEE (reference sequence). Trimming left V 1 base short and J 2 bases short, with 7 bases between. The CDR3 sequence is 14 residues long. DNA of the CDR3: TGTGCCAGCAGCTTGTTGGTCGGCAATCAGCCCCAGCATTTT. Translating gives CASSLLVGNQPQHF.

In its sample, this clonotype was seen many times. J is TRBJ2-5 and V is TRBV5-6; D gene uncertain. This CDR3 spans 13 amino acids. Trimming pared 1 base from V and 3 bases from J, leaving 7 bases between. The germline V gene encodes CDR1 SGHDT and CDR2 YYEEEE. In DNA form, the CDR3 reads TGTGCCAGCAGCTTGCGGTCTGAAGAGACCCAGTACTTC. It yields the protein CASSLRSEETQYF.

This clonotype turned up a few times. This chain links TRBV7-9 with TRBJ2-6; possibly TRBD1 for D (6 bases). Trimming left V 3 bases short and J 4 bases short, with 10 bases between. The germline V gene has CDR1 SEHNR and CDR2 FQNEAQ (reference sequence). The CDR3 is 15 residues long. This chain's CDR3 is CASSFDRSGANVLTF. DNA for the CDR3: TGTGCCAGCAGCTTCGACAGGTCAGGGGCCAACGTCCTGACTTTC.

This clonotype was counted between two and nine times. The genes are TRBV19 and TRBJ2-5; TRBD1 is a possible D gene (5 bases). V lost 5 bases and J lost 6, with 13 bases in between. Germline values: CDR1 LNHDA, CDR2 SQIVND (reference sequence). The CDR3 sequence is 13 residues long. The CDR3 here is CASSSSGLKTQYF. The CDR3 bases are TGTGCCAGTAGTTCCTCAGGGTTGAAGACCCAGTACTTC.

This clonotype was seen only a few times. This chain connects TRBV7-3 to TRBJ2-2; D may be TRBD2 (6 bases). The CDR3 extends over 17 amino acids. Trimming cost V 4 bases and J 3 bases, with 18 bases left between them. The germline V gene has CDR1 SGHTA and CDR2 FQGTGA. CDR3 sequence: CASSSTSAGPDTGELFF. CDR3 DNA sequence: TGTGCCAGCAGCTCGACCTCAGCGGGCCCCGACACCGGGGAGCTGTTTTTT.

The chain combines TRBV10-3 with TRBJ1-1; weak D call: TRBD1 (5 bases). The CDR3 sequence is 12 residues long. With 7 bases removed from V and 4 bases from J, the gap between germline ends came to 10 bases. CDR1 and CDR2 (germline): ENHRY, SYGVKD. The CDR3 region has the DNA TGTGCCATCACCAGGGAGGGCACTGAAGCTTTCTTT. The encoded protein is CAITREGTEAFF.

This clonotype was counted a few times. This sequence joins TRBV3-1 and TRBJ1-6; D not resolved. The germline gives CDR1 LGHDT, CDR2 YNNKEL (reference sequence). Trimming took off 2 bases at V and 13 bases at J, with 12 bases between the two ends. The CDR3 is made up of 13 amino acids. CDR3 bases: TGTGCCAGCAGCCAAAACACCGCCGGGCCCCTCCACTTT. Encoded protein: CASSQNTAGPLHF. The full variable domain, rest sourced from reference TRBV3-1 and TRBJ1-6, is DTAVSQTPKYLVTQMGNDKSIKCEQNLGHDTMYWYKQDSKKFLKIMFSYNNKELIINETVPNRFSPKSPDKAHLNLHINSLELGDSAVYFCASSQNTAGPLHFGNGTRLTVT.

About this clonotype: Being one base from a much bigger clone, this may be a read error. J is TRBJ2-1 and V is TRBV4-1, with 12 bases identical to TRBD2. There are 19 residues in the CDR3. V lost 2 bases and J lost 5; bases outside the gene matches: 13. Germline-derived CDR1 and CDR2 are MGHRA and YSYEKL. The CDR3 DNA reads TGCGCCAGCAGCCAACTCCCGGCAGCTAGCGGGGGGGCGCACAATGAGCAGTTCTTC. Protein product: CASSQLPAASGGAHNEQFF.

This clonotype showed up many times. V is TRBV4-3 and J is TRBJ2-6, with D possibly being TRBD1 (6 bases). The V end lost 3 bases, the J end lost 0 bases, and 9 bases lay between the germline ends. The CDR3 is 16 residues long. Germline V gene lookup returns CDR1 LGHNA and CDR2 YSLEER. The DNA of the CDR3 is TGCGCCAGCAGCCAGGACAGTCCCTCTGGGGCCAACGTCCTGACTTTC. Translating it yields CASSQDSPSGANVLTF.

The table lists this clonotype with many counts. The V gene is TRBV12-3 or TRBV12-4, the J gene TRBJ2-5; no definite D call. The CDR3 is 14 amino acids. V dropped 5 bases and J dropped 2 bases, with 12 bases sitting between them. This CDR3 reads CASSPSTQQETQYF. In DNA, the CDR3 is TGTGCCAGCAGTCCGTCAACGCAACAAGAGACCCAGTACTTC.

This clonotype was seen repeatedly, ten times or more. The chain carries TRBV4-3 and TRBJ2-1; 7 bases align to TRBD2. Per germline, CDR1 LGHNA and CDR2 YSLEER. The CDR3 has 15 residues. The junction had 4 bases not matched to a gene; V was cut back by 4 bases and J by 1 base. The CDR3 DNA is TGCGCCAGCAGCCGGCTCGGGAGGTCCTACAATGAGCAGTTCTTC. It specifies CASSRLGRSYNEQFF.

Only a few counts were recorded for this clonotype. The chain links TRBV7-9 to TRBJ1-6; D is unresolved. V was shortened by 0 bases and J by 2 bases, with 2 bases between the two germline ends. This CDR3 is 14 amino acids long. CDR1 and CDR2 from the germline V gene are SEHNR and FQNEAQ (reference sequence). CDR3 in amino acids: CASSLAPYNSPLHF. The CDR3 DNA follows: TGTGCCAGCAGCTTAGCGCCCTATAATTCACCCCTCCACTTT.

This clonotype was detected a few times. This chain joins TRBV7-2 and TRBJ2-5; possible D gene TRBD1, 6 bases. Germline loops: CDR1 SGHTA, CDR2 FQGNSA. Trimming stripped 4 bases from V and 5 bases from J, with 14 bases between. The CDR3 is 14 amino acids. The CDR3 nucleotides are TGTGCCAGCAGCTCCACAGGGACAAGGGAGACCCAGTACTTC. It encodes CASSSTGTRETQYF.

This chain uses TRBV4-3 with TRBJ1-2; no clear D gene. Deletions cut 1 base from V and 7 bases from J, with 10 bases between. This CDR3 contains 13 residues. Germline values: CDR1 LGHNA, CDR2 YSLEER. The CDR3 is CASSQVGIVGYTF. In nucleotides, the CDR3 is TGCGCCAGCAGCCAAGTAGGGATTGTTGGCTACACCTTC.

The chain combines TRBV5-1 with TRBJ2-2; perhaps TRBD2 as D (5 bases). This CDR3 has 15 amino acids. With 6 bases removed from V and 2 bases from J, the gap between germline ends came to 14 bases. The germline V gene encodes CDR1 SGHRS and CDR2 YFSETQ. The CDR3 spells CASNEGNANTGELFF. CDR3 DNA sequence: TGCGCCAGCAATGAGGGAAATGCTAACACCGGGGAGCTGTTTTTT. Based on the CDR3 plus reference TRBV5-1 and TRBJ2-2, the full variable domain is KAGVTQTPRYLIKTRGQQVTLSCSPISGHRSVSWYQQTPGQGLQFLFEYFSETQRNKGNFPGRFSGRQFSNSRSEMNVSTLELGDSALYLCASNEGNANTGELFFGEGSRLTVL.

This clonotype came up a few times. The chain carries TRBV19 and TRBJ1-2, with TRBD1 as a possible D gene (5 bases). The germline V and J ends were trimmed by 3 bases and 3 bases, with 14 bases remaining between them. The CDR3 is 15 amino acids. Germline V gene lookup returns CDR1 LNHDA and CDR2 SQIVND (reference sequence). The CDR3 coding sequence is TGTGCCAGTAGTATGGAGGGACCCTGGGACTATGGCTACACCTTC. Translation gives CASSMEGPWDYGYTF.